This T cell receptor (beta chain) was profiled in a study of T cell repertoires in cytomegalovirus infection. Overall study: Public TCR beta signature analysis indicated the presence of both CMV infection and matching HLA type.

Study-level findings and limits: HLA-C-restricted CMV clonotypes gave the most frequent clonotype in two of eight donors.

V dropped 0 bases and J dropped 5 bases, with 7 bases sitting between them. The CDR3 loop spans 14 amino acids. CDR1 and CDR2 (germline): SGHDN, FVKESK. TCRdb processed the reads anew with MiXCR; each CDR3 protein has one entry. The sample yields 900,000 to 950,000 distinct CDR3 sequences, roughly 30% seen once. For this clonotype: As yet, its antigen is unknown.

V gene TRBV14 combines with J gene TRBJ2-2; TRBD2 is a possible D gene (6 bases). This TCR was sampled from a human donor in good health (CMV status not recorded). Some clones in this sample may be carry-over from other donors' samples. The sample in question was cultured CD8+ T cells from PBMCs, obtained from culture after CMV antigen stimulation. This CDR3 reads CASSQDGRTGELFF. CDR3 in DNA: TGTGCCAGCAGCCAAGATGGGAGGACCGGGGAGCTGTTTTTT.